This T cell receptor beta chain is drawn from a study of T cells in Graves' hyperthyroidism and ophthalmopathy. General study results and limits: A model using 13 V-J features told ophthalmopathy apart from stable hyperthyroidism. Blood also contained most expanded thyroid clonotypes above 0.001.

The CDR3 regions of TCR beta were amplified from RNA transcripts. Primed by the HTBI set, a first-round RT-PCR was run on the TCR CDR3. Using its own MiXCR run on the multiplex PCR reads, TCRdb lists one record per CDR3 protein. The profile covers 370,000 or so distinct CDR3 sequences, with around 25% appearing a single time and less than 75% taken by the ten largest. This clonotype was found a few times. The antigen remains unidentified. Hyperthyroidism, newly diagnosed and lasting under 2 months, affected patients aged 18 to 65. On the basis of clinical symptoms, serum thyroxine and TRAb, thyroid ultrasound and orbital computed tomography, diagnoses were made. V shed 5 bases and J shed 8 bases, with 15 bases lying between them. Germline assignment: CDR1 SGHNT and CDR2 YENEEA. This CDR3 comprises 14 residues.

Sample: blood. This receptor was identified in a man between 50 and 59 years old with Graves' hyperthyroidism. This chain joins TRBV11-3 and TRBJ1-4; D ambiguous. CDR3: CASSPRAGDEKLFF. The CDR3 DNA is TGTGCCAGCAGCCCACGGGCAGGAGACGAAAAACTGTTTTTT.